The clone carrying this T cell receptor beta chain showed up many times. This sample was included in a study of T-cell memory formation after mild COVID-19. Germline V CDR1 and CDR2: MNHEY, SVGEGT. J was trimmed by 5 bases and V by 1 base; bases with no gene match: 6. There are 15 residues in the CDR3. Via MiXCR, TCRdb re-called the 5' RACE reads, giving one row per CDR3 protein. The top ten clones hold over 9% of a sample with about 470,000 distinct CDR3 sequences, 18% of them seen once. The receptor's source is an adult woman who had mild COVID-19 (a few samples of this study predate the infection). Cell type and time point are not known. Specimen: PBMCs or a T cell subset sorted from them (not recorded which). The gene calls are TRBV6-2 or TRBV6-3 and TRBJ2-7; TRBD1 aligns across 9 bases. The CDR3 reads CASSYYGQGYDEQYF. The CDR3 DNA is TGTGCCAGCAGTTACTATGGACAGGGGTACGACGAGCAGTACTTC.